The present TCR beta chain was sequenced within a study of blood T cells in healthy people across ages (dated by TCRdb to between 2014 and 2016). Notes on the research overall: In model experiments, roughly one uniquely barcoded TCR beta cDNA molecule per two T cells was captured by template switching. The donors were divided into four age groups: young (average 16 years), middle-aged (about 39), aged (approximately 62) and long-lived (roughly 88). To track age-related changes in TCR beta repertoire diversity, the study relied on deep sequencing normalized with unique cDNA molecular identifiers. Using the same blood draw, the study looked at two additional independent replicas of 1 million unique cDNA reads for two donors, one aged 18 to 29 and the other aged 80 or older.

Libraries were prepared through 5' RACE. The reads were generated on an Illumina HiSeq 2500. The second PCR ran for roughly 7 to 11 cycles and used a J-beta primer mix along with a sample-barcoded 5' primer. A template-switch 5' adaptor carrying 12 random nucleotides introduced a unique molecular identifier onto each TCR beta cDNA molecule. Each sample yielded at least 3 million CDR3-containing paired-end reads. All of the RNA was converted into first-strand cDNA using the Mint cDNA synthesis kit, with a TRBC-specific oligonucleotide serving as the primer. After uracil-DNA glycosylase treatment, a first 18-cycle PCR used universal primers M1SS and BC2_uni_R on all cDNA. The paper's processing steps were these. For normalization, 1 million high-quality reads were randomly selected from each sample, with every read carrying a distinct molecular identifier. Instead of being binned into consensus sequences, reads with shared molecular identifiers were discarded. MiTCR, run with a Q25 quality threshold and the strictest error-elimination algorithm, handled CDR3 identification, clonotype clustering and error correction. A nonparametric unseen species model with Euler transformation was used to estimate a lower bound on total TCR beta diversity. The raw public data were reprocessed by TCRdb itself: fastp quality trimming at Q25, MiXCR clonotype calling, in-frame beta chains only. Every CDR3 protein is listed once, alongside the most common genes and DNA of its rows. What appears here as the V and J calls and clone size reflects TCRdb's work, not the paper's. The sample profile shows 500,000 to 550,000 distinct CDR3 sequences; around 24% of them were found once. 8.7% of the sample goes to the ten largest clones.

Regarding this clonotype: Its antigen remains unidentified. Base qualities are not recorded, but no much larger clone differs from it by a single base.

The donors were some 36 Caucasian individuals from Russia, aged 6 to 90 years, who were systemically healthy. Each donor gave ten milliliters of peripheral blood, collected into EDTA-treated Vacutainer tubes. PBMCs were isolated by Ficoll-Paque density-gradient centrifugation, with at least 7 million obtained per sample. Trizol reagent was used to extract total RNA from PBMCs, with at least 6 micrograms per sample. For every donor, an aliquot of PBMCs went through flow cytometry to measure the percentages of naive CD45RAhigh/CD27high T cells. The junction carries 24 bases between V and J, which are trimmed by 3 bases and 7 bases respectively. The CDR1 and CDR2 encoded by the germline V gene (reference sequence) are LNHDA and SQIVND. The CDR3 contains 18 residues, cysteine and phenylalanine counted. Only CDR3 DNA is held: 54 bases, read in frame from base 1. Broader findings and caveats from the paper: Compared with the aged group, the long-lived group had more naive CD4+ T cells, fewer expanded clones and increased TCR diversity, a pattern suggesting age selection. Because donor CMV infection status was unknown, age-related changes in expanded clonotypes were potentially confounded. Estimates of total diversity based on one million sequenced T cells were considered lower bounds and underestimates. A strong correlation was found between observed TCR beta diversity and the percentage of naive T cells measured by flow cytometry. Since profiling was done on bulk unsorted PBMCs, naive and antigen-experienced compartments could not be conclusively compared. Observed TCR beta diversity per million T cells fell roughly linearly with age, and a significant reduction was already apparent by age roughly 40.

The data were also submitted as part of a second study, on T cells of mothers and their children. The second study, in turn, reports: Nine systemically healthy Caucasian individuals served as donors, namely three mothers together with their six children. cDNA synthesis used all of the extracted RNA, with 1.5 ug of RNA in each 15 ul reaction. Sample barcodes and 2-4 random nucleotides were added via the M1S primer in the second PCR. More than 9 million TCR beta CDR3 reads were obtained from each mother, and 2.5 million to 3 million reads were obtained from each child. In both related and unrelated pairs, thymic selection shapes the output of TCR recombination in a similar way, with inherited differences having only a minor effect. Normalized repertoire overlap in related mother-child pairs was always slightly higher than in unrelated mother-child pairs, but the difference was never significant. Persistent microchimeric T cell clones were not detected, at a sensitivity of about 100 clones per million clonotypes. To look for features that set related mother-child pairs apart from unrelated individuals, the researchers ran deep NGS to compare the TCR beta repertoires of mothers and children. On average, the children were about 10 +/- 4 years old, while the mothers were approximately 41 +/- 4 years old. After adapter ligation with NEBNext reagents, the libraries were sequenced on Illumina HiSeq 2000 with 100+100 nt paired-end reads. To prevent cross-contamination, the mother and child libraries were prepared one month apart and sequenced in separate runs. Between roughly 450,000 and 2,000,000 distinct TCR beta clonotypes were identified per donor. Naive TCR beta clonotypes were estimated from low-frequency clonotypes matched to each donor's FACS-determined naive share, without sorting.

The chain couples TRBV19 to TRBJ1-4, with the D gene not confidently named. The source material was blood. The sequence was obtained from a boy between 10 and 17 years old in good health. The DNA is TGTGCCAGTAGTATTGGACCAACACGTTCCCTGGGCGGTGAAAAACTGTTTTTT. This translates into CASSIGPTRSLGGEKLFF.